The 28 T cell receptor beta chains below were found in one sample sequenced in a study of response to subunit inactivated influenza vaccine. MiXCR, run by TCRdb on the RT-PCR reads, gives a single entry per CDR3 protein. The sample lists around 790,000 distinct CDR3 sequences; around 20% were seen once. The source was PBMCs from blood, collected 5 to 6 days after vaccination. The origin of the receptors is a man aged 45-60 years who received an inactivated influenza vaccine.

This clonotype was detected many times. The chain is built from TRBV5-1 and TRBJ1-6, with D unresolved. CDR3 length: 14 residues. The germline V gene encodes CDR1 SGHRS and CDR2 YFSETQ. The V gene lost 0 bases and the J gene lost 5 bases, with 6 bases spanning the gap. The CDR3 is CASSLDTDNSPLHF. CDR3 coding DNA: TGCGCCAGCAGCTTGGACACCGATAATTCACCCCTCCACTTT.

This clonotype was seen a few times. This chain links TRBV18 with TRBJ1-1; D possibly corresponds to TRBD1 (6 bases). V shed 3 bases and J shed 2 bases, with 19 bases lying between them. CDR3 length equals 17 residues. Germline V gene sequence: CDR1 KGHSH, CDR2 LQKENI. The CDR3 reads CASSPRGGSGTNTEAFF. The CDR3 region has the DNA TGTGCCAGCTCACCTCGTGGGGGCAGCGGGACAAACACTGAAGCTTTCTTT. Full variable domain (rest looked up from reference TRBV18 and TRBJ1-1): NAGVMQNPRHLVRRRGQEARLRCSPMKGHSHVYWYRQLPEEGLKFMVYLQKENIIDESGMPKERFSAEFPKEGPSILRIQQVVRGDSAAYFCASSPRGGSGTNTEAFFGQGTRLTVV.

This clonotype was detected ten times or more. Relative to the germline gene, one junction end is altered; a read error may explain this. This chain uses TRBV7-7 with TRBJ2-3; 8 bases align to TRBD1. The CDR3 consists of 14 residues. From germline, CDR1 is SSHAT and CDR2 FNYEAQ (reference sequence). CDR3 sequence (DNA): TGTGCTAGCAGCTTAAGTCCAGGGGGCGGTACGCAGTATTTT. Amino acids: CASSLSPGGGTQYF.

This clonotype was seen a handful of times. V gene TRBV7-2 combines with J gene TRBJ1-5; TRBD1 agrees at 8 bases. V lost 1 base, J lost 4 bases, and 9 bases stayed unmatched. This CDR3 has 17 residues. CDR1 and CDR2 (germline): SGHTA, FQGNSA. The CDR3 coding sequence is TGTGCCAGCAGCTTAGTAGTTGGCAGGGGGCATAATCAGCCCCAGCATTTT. Translation: CASSLVVGRGHNQPQHF.

The table lists this clonotype with a few counts. V is TRBV24-1 and J is TRBJ2-1, with 11 nucleotides matching TRBD2. The V and J ends lost 0 bases and 9 bases, in that order; junction bases with no gene match: 3. This CDR3 region has 15 residues. CDR1 KGHDR and CDR2 SFDVKD come from the germline V gene. The DNA of the CDR3 is TGTGCCACCAGTGATTTGCTAGCGGGAGGTGGTGAGCAGTTCTTC. Its protein product is CATSDLLAGGGEQFF.

This clonotype was counted ten times or more. The chain links TRBV6-1 to TRBJ2-2, with TRBD1 identical over 8 bases. CDR1 and CDR2 (germline): MNHNS, SASEGT. The CDR3 totals 17 residues. The V gene end was trimmed by 6 bases and the J gene end by 1 base; junction bases not matched to a gene: 10. The CDR3 coding sequence is TGTGCCAGCAGACCCAGAAGAGGACAGGGGAACACCGGGGAGCTGTTTTTT. Amino acid sequence: CASRPRRGQGNTGELFF.

The chain combines TRBV4-1 with TRBJ2-2, with 9 bases identical to TRBD2. Germline V gives CDR1 MGHRA, CDR2 YSYEKL. The CDR3 length is 16 residues. V was clipped by 3 bases and J by 6 bases; unmatched bases: 8. CDR3 nucleotide sequence: TGCGCCAGCAGCCAGCAGGCTAGCGGGGTGTCCGGGGAGCTGTTTTTT. This sequence encodes CASSQQASGVSGELFF.

This clonotype was detected many times. The chain links TRBV29-1 to TRBJ2-1; D may match TRBD1 or TRBD2 (6 bases each). The CDR3 spans 15 residues. The V gene's germline CDR1 is SQVTM and CDR2 ANQGSEA. V lost 6 bases to trimming and J lost 0 bases, with 15 bases between them. The CDR3 sequence is CSVAGGRSSYNEQFF. The CDR3 nucleotides read TGCAGCGTGGCCGGGGGCCGGAGCTCCTACAATGAGCAGTTCTTC.

In its sample, this clonotype was seen a few times. V is TRBV20-1 and J is TRBJ2-2; TRBD2 is a possible D gene (5 bases). This CDR3 region has 15 residues. In germline, CDR1 is DFQATT, CDR2 SNEGSKA (reference sequence). V lost 0 bases and J 4 bases, leaving 12 bases between the germline ends. The CDR3, as DNA: TGCAGTGCTAGAGATTGGGAGTCGGCCACCGGGGAGCTGTTTTTT. Residues: CSARDWESATGELFF.

This clonotype was found many times. V usage is TRBV12-3 or TRBV12-4 and J usage is TRBJ2-2; tentatively, D is TRBD1 or TRBD2 (5 bases each). CDR3 length: 15 amino acids. V was pared by 6 bases and J by 0 bases, with 11 bases between. This CDR3 is CASSPLGANTGELFF. In DNA form, the CDR3 reads TGTGCCAGCAGCCCTCTGGGGGCGAACACCGGGGAGCTGTTTTTT.

The genes are TRBV2 and TRBJ2-1; D remains unclear. This CDR3 is 12 amino acids long. Between the trimmed V and J ends, which lost 6 bases and 4 bases, there was a span of 7 bases. Germline CDR1 and CDR2: SNHLY and FYNNEI. The chain's CDR3 is CASSGSYNEQFF. Written as DNA, the CDR3 is TGTGCCAGCAGCGGGTCATACAATGAGCAGTTCTTC.

CDR3 protein: CASQGGMGEQFF. The CDR3 bases are TGTGCCAGCCAAGGGGGAATGGGTGAGCAGTTCTTC. This chain uses TRBV18 with TRBJ2-1, with D tentatively TRBD1 (6 bases). The V gene's germline CDR1 is KGHSH and CDR2 LQKENI. Between the trimmed V and J ends, which lost 8 bases and 9 bases, there was a span of 14 bases. The CDR3 is made up of 12 amino acids.

This clonotype was found a few times. V and J are TRBV20-1 and TRBJ2-7; perhaps TRBD2 as D (5 bases). This CDR3 spans 13 amino acids. The V and J ends lost 4 bases and 3 bases respectively, with 13 bases between them. Looked up from germline, CDR1 is DFQATT and CDR2 is SNEGSKA (reference sequence). The CDR3 reads CSAIGRSGYEQYF. CDR3 DNA sequence: TGCAGTGCTATCGGGCGGAGCGGCTACGAGCAGTACTTC.

The chain combines TRBV3-1 with TRBJ2-7; D uncertain. Germline V gene data show CDR1 as LGHDT and CDR2 as YNNKEL (reference sequence). V was trimmed by 2 bases and J by 5 bases, leaving 13 bases between them. The CDR3 consists of 14 residues. The CDR3 is CASSQTNVFDEQYF. CDR3 nucleotide sequence: TGTGCCAGCAGCCAAACCAACGTCTTTGACGAGCAGTACTTC.

There are a few counts of this clonotype. V is TRBV7-2 and J is TRBJ2-1; the match to TRBD2 covers 8 bases. Germline V gene data show CDR1 as SGHTA and CDR2 as FQGNSA. V shed 5 bases, J shed 4 bases, and the junction held 13 bases outside the gene matches. This CDR3 has 17 amino acids. Written as DNA, the CDR3 is TGTGCCAGCAGCCGCATTGAGCGGGGGCGTCCGTACAATGAGCAGTTCTTC. Protein: CASSRIERGRPYNEQFF.

A few counts support this clonotype. This sequence joins TRBV29-1 and TRBJ2-7; the D gene is possibly TRBD2 (5 bases). Germline loops: CDR1 SQVTM, CDR2 ANQGSEA. The V and J ends lost 5 bases and 0 bases respectively, with 14 bases between them. The CDR3 has 14 amino acids. The CDR3 protein is CSVRGQEISYEQYF. DNA for the CDR3: TGCAGCGTTCGAGGGCAGGAGATCTCCTACGAGCAGTACTTC.

This rearrangement joins TRBV10-3 to TRBJ2-1, with 11 bases identical to TRBD2. Trimming took 0 bases from V and 8 from J; bases not matched to a gene: 3. Germline CDR1 and CDR2: ENHRY and SYGVKD. The length of the CDR3 is 15 residues. In DNA, the CDR3 is TGTGCCATCAGTGAGTCTAGCGGGGGGGCGTATGAGCAGTTCTTC. The encoded protein is CAISESSGGAYEQFF.

This clonotype was counted a few times. The J gene is TRBJ2-7, the V gene TRBV7-2; 11 bases are a match to TRBD2. The CDR3 loop spans 16 amino acids. Trimming at V came to 3 bases and at J to 3 bases, leaving 7 bases not matched to a gene. Germline CDR1 SGHTA, CDR2 FQGNSA. In nucleotides, the CDR3 is TGTGCCAGCAGCTTCCAGTCCGGGACTAGCGGCTACGAGCAGTACTTC. Residues: CASSFQSGTSGYEQYF. The full variable domain, completed using reference TRBV7-2 and TRBJ2-7, is GAGVSQSPSNKVTEKGKDVELRCDPISGHTALYWYRQSLGQGLEFLIYFQGNSAPDKSGLPSDRFSAERTGGSVSTLTIQRTQQEDSAVYLCASSFQSGTSGYEQYFGPGTRLTVT.

This clonotype has a handful of counts. J is TRBJ2-3 and V is TRBV6-1, with 10 bases matching TRBD2. V shed 5 bases and J 7 bases; nucleotides not matched to a gene: 9. CDR3 size: 15 residues. Germline CDR1 and CDR2: MNHNS and SASEGT. CDR3 region: CASSRKTSGINTQYF. The CDR3 region has the DNA TGTGCCAGCAGTCGAAAAACTAGCGGGATCAATACGCAGTATTTT.

V and J are TRBV20-1 and TRBJ2-4; D ambiguous. CDR3 length: 14 amino acids. Germline CDR1 is DFQATT and CDR2 is SNEGSKA (reference sequence). V was cut by 5 bases and J by 3 bases, with 14 bases left in between. This CDR3 is CSASSAYYKNIQYF. In nucleotides, the CDR3 is TGCAGTGCTTCCTCAGCGTATTACAAAAACATTCAGTACTTC.

This clonotype appeared a few times. This chain uses TRBV12-3 or TRBV12-4 with TRBJ1-5; D is unclear. The germline V and J ends were trimmed by 2 bases and 3 bases, with 5 bases remaining between them. This CDR3 contains 13 residues. The CDR3 sequence: CASSLHDNQPQHF. In DNA, the CDR3 is TGTGCCAGCAGTTTACATGACAATCAGCCCCAGCATTTT.

The J gene is TRBJ2-4, the V gene TRBV12-3 or TRBV12-4; D remains ambiguous. The CDR3 runs 16 residues. The ends were cut back, 1 base at V and 2 bases at J, with 12 bases in the middle. CDR3 loop: CASSLGREATKNIQYF. CDR3 bases: TGTGCCAGCAGTTTAGGACGTGAGGCGACCAAAAACATTCAGTACTTC.

The rearrangement uses TRBV27 and TRBJ2-1; D is uncertain. CDR3 length: 15 residues. Germline CDR1 reads MNHEY; CDR2 reads SMNVEV (reference sequence). The V gene lost 8 bases and the J gene lost 4 bases, with 18 bases spanning the gap. The chain's CDR3 is CASSPLENPYNEQFF. CDR3 in DNA: TGTGCCAGCTCCCCCCTGGAGAACCCTTACAATGAGCAGTTCTTC.

This clonotype was detected a few times. The chain has TRBV7-8 and TRBJ1-5; D remains unclear. The V end was cut by 5 bases, the J end by 6 bases, with 14 bases between. CDR3 size: 14 residues. Germline V lookup: CDR1 SGHVS, CDR2 FQNEAQ. The CDR3, as DNA: TGTGCCAGCAGCCAGGACCGGGAGGGTCAGCCCCAGCATTTT. The encoded protein is CASSQDREGQPQHF.

This clonotype was detected a few times. The gene calls are TRBV5-5 and TRBJ2-7, with 8 nucleotides matching TRBD2. The CDR3 extends over 14 amino acids. J lost 2 bases, V lost 3 bases, and 4 bases had no gene match. Germline assignment: CDR1 SGHKS and CDR2 YYEKEE (reference sequence). The CDR3 sequence: CASSSVAGTYEQYF. The DNA of the CDR3 is TGTGCCAGCAGCTCCGTAGCGGGGACCTACGAGCAGTACTTC.

The rearrangement joins TRBV3-1 to TRBJ1-2, with D possibly being TRBD1 (5 bases). Trimming removed 1 base at V and 7 bases at J, with 10 bases between. The CDR3 runs 13 residues. CDR1 and CDR2 from the germline V gene are LGHDT and YNNKEL (reference sequence). As DNA, the CDR3 is TGTGCCAGCAGCCAAGTAGACAGTACTGGCTACACCTTC. This codes for CASSQVDSTGYTF. Full variable domain (remainder filled in from reference TRBV3-1 and TRBJ1-2): DTAVSQTPKYLVTQMGNDKSIKCEQNLGHDTMYWYKQDSKKFLKIMFSYNNKELIINETVPNRFSPKSPDKAHLNLHINSLELGDSAVYFCASSQVDSTGYTFGSGTRLTVV.

The chain has TRBV5-1 and TRBJ2-3, with 7 positions matching TRBD2. This CDR3 contains 16 residues. V gave up 0 bases and J gave up 5 bases; unmatched junction bases: 9. Looked up from germline, CDR1 is SGHRS and CDR2 is YFSETQ. The CDR3 here is CASSLAGGSGGDTQYF. For the CDR3, the DNA is TGCGCCAGCAGCTTGGCCGGCGGGTCGGGGGGAGATACGCAGTATTTT.

This chain connects TRBV29-1 to TRBJ1-4; D gene ambiguous. V lost 6 bases and J lost 6, with 11 bases in between. This CDR3 contains 12 residues. Germline CDR1 SQVTM, CDR2 ANQGSEA. CDR3 nucleotide sequence: TGCAGCGTGGGGTGGACGCATGAAAAACTGTTTTTT. As protein: CSVGWTHEKLFF. The full variable domain, completed using reference TRBV29-1 and TRBJ1-4, is SAVISQKPSRDICQRGTSLTIQCQVDSQVTMMFWYRQQPGQSLTLIATANQGSEATYESGFVIDKFPISRPNLTFSTLTVSNMSPEDSSIYLCSVGWTHEKLFFGSGTQLSVL.